Below are 25 T cell receptor beta chains sequenced from a single sample in a study of vaccination and CD4 T cells after COVID-19. The study sequenced cultured CD4+ T cell DNA using the Oncomine TCR Beta short-read assay. MiXCR, run by TCRdb on the PCR reads, gives a single entry per CDR3 protein. The profile shows approximately 21,000 distinct CDR3 sequences, over 40% of them singletons. Time point given: late sampling 161 to 241 days after vaccination in three convalescent patients. Treatment indicated: 10-day PBMC culture with coronavirus spike peptide pools or control peptides (ViraFEST assay). These TCRs' antigens remain unknown. The sequences come from CD4+ T cells from blood, cultured in vitro, collected about 7 months after SARS-CoV-2 vaccination. The receptors were gathered from a human donor who had recovered from COVID-19.

The rearrangement uses TRBV2 and TRBJ1-2; D unresolved. V lost 3 bases and J lost 7, with 12 bases in between. Germline V lookup: CDR1 SNHLY, CDR2 FYNNEI. The CDR3 has 13 residues. The CDR3: CASSDLMTSGYTF. CDR3 nucleotide sequence: TGTGCCAGCAGTGATTTAATGACTTCTGGCTACACCTTC.

The chain combines TRBV10-3 with TRBJ1-2, with D uncertain. Germline V CDR1 and CDR2: ENHRY, SYGVKD. The CDR3 length is 15 residues. Trimming took off 4 bases at V and 3 bases at J, with 15 bases between the two ends. The CDR3 DNA reads TGTGCCATCAGTGGTACGGGTAACAAGGACTATGGCTACACCTTC. This encodes CAISGTGNKDYGYTF.

In this sample, this clonotype turned up a few times. The chain joins TRBV27 to TRBJ1-3; no reliable D call. From germline, CDR1 is MNHEY and CDR2 SMNVEV (reference sequence). V was clipped by 4 bases and J by 0 bases, with 10 bases between them. The CDR3 has 15 residues. The CDR3 region has the DNA TGTGCCAGCAGTTCGAACAGCCTCTCTGGAAACACCATATATTTT. Its translation: CASSSNSLSGNTIYF.

This clonotype was detected once. The chain carries TRBV28 and TRBJ2-7, with 10 bases identical to TRBD1. In germline, CDR1 is MDHEN, CDR2 SYDVKM. The CDR3 consists of 14 residues. Trimming took 3 bases from V and 5 from J; bases not matched to a gene: 4. CDR3 bases: TGTGCCAGCAGTTTTGACAGGGGGCACGACGAGCAGTACTTC. Its translation: CASSFDRGHDEQYF.

The rearrangement uses TRBV27 and TRBJ2-4; 8 bases agree with TRBD1. This CDR3 has 17 residues. The V segment lost 4 bases and the J segment 0 bases; nucleotides outside the gene matches: 8. The germline V gene encodes CDR1 MNHEY and CDR2 SMNVEV (reference sequence). CDR3 amino acids: CASSSQGARVAKNIQYF. In DNA, the CDR3 is TGTGCCAGCAGTTCCCAGGGGGCCCGGGTAGCCAAAAACATTCAGTACTTC.

Only a few counts were recorded for this clonotype. The rearrangement joins TRBV28 to TRBJ2-3; D perhaps matches TRBD2 (7 bases). The CDR3 runs 14 residues. Trimming removed 8 bases from V and 4 bases from J, with 16 bases in between. Germline CDR1 MDHEN, CDR2 SYDVKM. CDR3: CASATGGRSDTQYF. The CDR3 region has the DNA TGTGCCAGCGCCACGGGGGGCAGGTCAGATACGCAGTATTTT.

This clonotype has only a few counts. The rearrangement links TRBV7-9 to TRBJ1-5; 7 nucleotides align to TRBD1. J was trimmed by 3 bases and V by 5 bases; bases with no gene match: 1. This CDR3 comprises 13 residues. Looked up from germline, CDR1 is SEHNR and CDR2 is FQNEAQ (reference sequence). The DNA of the CDR3 is TGTGCCAGCAGCGGGACAGACAATCAGCCCCAGCATTTT. It is translated as CASSGTDNQPQHF.

The chain employs TRBV29-1 and TRBJ2-5; D might be TRBD1 or TRBD2, each matching 6 bases. Germline CDR1 SQVTM, CDR2 ANQGSEA. CDR3 size: 13 residues. The ends were cut back, 3 bases at V and 2 bases at J, with 10 bases in the middle. The CDR3, as DNA: TGCAGCGTTGAGCGGGGACAACAAGAGACCCAGTACTTC. This encodes CSVERGQQETQYF.

The chain links TRBV6-6 to TRBJ2-7, with D hard to call. CDR1 is MNHNY and CDR2 is SVGAGI in the germline V gene (reference sequence). The CDR3 loop spans 12 amino acids. Trimming removed 4 bases at V and 3 bases at J, with 7 bases between. This chain's CDR3 is CASSSMFYEQYF. For the CDR3, the DNA is TGTGCCAGCAGTTCGATGTTCTACGAGCAGTACTTC.

The V call is TRBV24-1, the J call TRBJ2-1; TRBD1 agrees at 11 bases. Trimming removed 4 bases from V and 5 bases from J; junction bases left unmatched: 6. This CDR3 spans 16 amino acids. The germline V gene has CDR1 KGHDR and CDR2 SFDVKD. The CDR3 loop is CATSDPGQGADNEQFF. CDR3 nucleotides: TGTGCCACCAGTGACCCCGGACAGGGGGCTGACAATGAGCAGTTCTTC.

The chain couples TRBV20-1 to TRBJ2-1; 9 nucleotides agree with TRBD1. The length of the CDR3 is 14 residues. V lost 3 bases to trimming and J lost 1 base; unmatched junction nucleotides: 1. Germline V gene lookup returns CDR1 DFQATT and CDR2 SNEGSKA (reference sequence). The CDR3 region is CSARGQGSYNEQFF. The DNA for the CDR3 is TGCAGTGCTAGGGGACAGGGTTCCTACAATGAGCAGTTCTTC.

The genes are TRBV27 and TRBJ2-4; TRBD1 matches at 7 bases. The CDR3 totals 14 residues. The germline gives CDR1 MNHEY, CDR2 SMNVEV (reference sequence). With 7 bases clipped from V and 5 bases from J, the junction kept 8 bases outside the gene matches. The CDR3: CASKNWQGENIQYF. CDR3 DNA: TGTGCCAGCAAGAACTGGCAGGGGGAAAACATTCAGTACTTC.

This sequence joins TRBV10-3 and TRBJ2-7, with TRBD1 identical over 10 bases. Germline V gene sequence: CDR1 ENHRY, CDR2 SYGVKD. The V gene end was trimmed by 6 bases and the J gene end by 5 bases; junction bases not matched to a gene: 10. The CDR3 length is 15 residues. The DNA of the CDR3 is TGTGCCATCAGAGCTAGTGGGGACAGGGGAAACGAGCAGTACTTC. It codes for CAIRASGDRGNEQYF.

This clonotype was seen more than once but under ten times. The V gene is TRBV20-1, the J gene TRBJ2-5; TRBD1 matches at 8 bases. Germline V lookup: CDR1 DFQATT, CDR2 SNEGSKA (reference sequence). Trimming removed 6 bases from V and 5 bases from J; junction bases left unmatched: 14. The CDR3 totals 15 residues. This chain's CDR3 is CSARRTTGGRETQYF. DNA of the CDR3: TGCAGTGCGCGCAGAACCACAGGGGGTCGGGAGACCCAGTACTTC.

This clonotype was seen a handful of times. The chain uses TRBV20-1 and TRBJ1-1, with D uncertain. Germline CDR1 is DFQATT and CDR2 is SNEGSKA (reference sequence). CDR3 length: 15 residues. Deletions cut 7 bases from V and 2 bases from J, with 20 bases between. Written as DNA, the CDR3 is TGCAGTGTCACAACCTGGGTCAGTCGAAACACTGAAGCTTTCTTT. It specifies CSVTTWVSRNTEAFF.

In this sample, this clonotype turned up a few times. The chain couples TRBV20-1 to TRBJ2-7; 8 bases match TRBD2. Germline V gene data show CDR1 as DFQATT and CDR2 as SNEGSKA (reference sequence). This CDR3 is built from 15 residues. With 1 base clipped from V and 7 bases from J, the junction kept 12 bases outside the gene matches. The CDR3 loop is CSARGPPPGGLEQYF. The DNA for the CDR3 is TGCAGTGCTAGAGGACCCCCTCCGGGGGGGCTGGAGCAGTACTTC.

This clonotype was detected only once. The chain employs TRBV30 and TRBJ1-5, with TRBD1 as a possible D gene (5 bases). The CDR3 consists of 13 residues. V was trimmed by 2 bases and J by 7 bases, leaving 12 bases between them. CDR1 and CDR2 (germline): GTSNPN, SVGIG (reference sequence). The CDR3 is CAWSSLGDQPQHF. CDR3 DNA sequence: TGTGCCTGGAGTTCTTTAGGGGACCAGCCCCAGCATTTT.

The rearrangement joins TRBV7-3 to TRBJ2-1; TRBD2 aligns across 13 bases. Germline V CDR1 and CDR2: SGHTA, FQGTGA. The CDR3 covers 15 residues. V lost 5 bases, J lost 6 bases, and 4 bases stayed unmatched. CDR3 protein: CASSKRTSGSNEQFF. In DNA, the CDR3 is TGTGCCAGCAGCAAGCGGACTAGCGGGAGCAATGAGCAGTTCTTC.

This chain connects TRBV20-1 to TRBJ1-1; tentatively, D is TRBD1 (6 bases). V gave up 3 bases and J gave up 2 bases, with 13 bases separating them. The CDR3 contains 14 residues. The germline V gene has CDR1 DFQATT and CDR2 SNEGSKA (reference sequence). CDR3 loop: CSARSHRDNTEAFF. DNA of the CDR3: TGCAGTGCTAGGTCTCACAGGGATAACACTGAAGCTTTCTTT.

This clonotype has just a few counts. CDR3 sequence (DNA): TGCAGTGCTAGCGATGATTACGAGCAGTACTTC. The encoded protein is CSASDDYEQYF. The chain recombines TRBV20-1 with TRBJ2-7; no reliable D call. The CDR3 spans 11 residues. The V end was cut by 3 bases, the J end by 4 bases, with 7 bases between. Germline V gene lookup returns CDR1 DFQATT and CDR2 SNEGSKA (reference sequence).

The chain links TRBV9 to TRBJ2-5, with D possibly being TRBD2 (7 bases). This CDR3 spans 12 amino acids. Per germline, CDR1 SGDLS and CDR2 YYNGEE. V was clipped by 5 bases and J by 7 bases, with 12 bases between them. The CDR3 nucleotides are TGTGCCAGCAGTGAGGGGGAGGGGACCCAGTACTTC. This codes for CASSEGEGTQYF.

CDR3 sequence (DNA): TGTGCCACCAGCAGGCGCCGGGCCCCCGGGGGCAATCAGCCCCAGCATTTT. This sequence encodes CATSRRRAPGGNQPQHF. This chain joins TRBV15 and TRBJ1-5; D not resolved. This CDR3 region has 17 residues. V lost 3 bases and J lost 2, with 17 bases in between. Germline CDR1 reads LNHNV; CDR2 reads YYDKDF (reference sequence).

This clonotype was counted once. This chain joins TRBV7-2 and TRBJ2-7, with 13 positions matching TRBD2. Germline V gene lookup returns CDR1 SGHTA and CDR2 FQGNSA. The V segment lost 1 base and the J segment 3 bases; nucleotides outside the gene matches: 0. The CDR3 length is 15 residues. In nucleotides, the CDR3 is TGTGCCAGCAGCTTAGGGACTAGCGGGAGCTACGAGCAGTACTTC. Amino acids: CASSLGTSGSYEQYF. The full variable domain, its missing parts supplied by reference TRBV7-2 and TRBJ2-7, is GAGVSQSPSNKVTEKGKDVELRCDPISGHTALYWYRQSLGQGLEFLIYFQGNSAPDKSGLPSDRFSAERTGGSVSTLTIQRTQQEDSAVYLCASSLGTSGSYEQYFGPGTRLTVT.

This clonotype was counted between two and nine times. This chain connects TRBV20-1 to TRBJ2-3; 9 nucleotides align to TRBD2. Trimming at V came to 8 bases and at J to 2 bases, leaving 2 bases not matched to a gene. This CDR3 is built from 12 residues. Germline V gene data show CDR1 as DFQATT and CDR2 as SNEGSKA (reference sequence). The CDR3 DNA follows: TGCAGTCGGACTAGCGACACAGATACGCAGTATTTT. Translated, it gives CSRTSDTDTQYF.

Only a few counts were recorded for this clonotype. V is TRBV29-1 and J is TRBJ2-7; D possibly corresponds to TRBD2 (6 bases). Trimming took off 7 bases at V and 2 bases at J, with 18 bases between the two ends. Germline V gene sequence: CDR1 SQVTM, CDR2 ANQGSEA. The CDR3 runs 14 residues. This chain's CDR3 is CSAVMAGKPYEQYF. The CDR3 nucleotides read TGCAGCGCAGTCATGGCGGGGAAACCCTACGAGCAGTACTTC.